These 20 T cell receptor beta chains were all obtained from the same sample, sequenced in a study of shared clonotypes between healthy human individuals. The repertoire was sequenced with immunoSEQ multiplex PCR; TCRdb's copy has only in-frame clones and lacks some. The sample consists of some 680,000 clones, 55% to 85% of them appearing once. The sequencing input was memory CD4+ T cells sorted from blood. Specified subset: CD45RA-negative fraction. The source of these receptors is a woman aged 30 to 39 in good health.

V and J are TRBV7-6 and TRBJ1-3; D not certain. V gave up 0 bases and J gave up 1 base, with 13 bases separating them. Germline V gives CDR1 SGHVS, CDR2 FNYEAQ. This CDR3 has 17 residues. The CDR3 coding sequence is TGTGCCAGCAGCTTAGCGGATCAAGGGCTATCTGGAAACACCATATATTTT. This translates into CASSLADQGLSGNTIYF. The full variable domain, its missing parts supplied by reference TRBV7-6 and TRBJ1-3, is GAGVSQSPRYKVTKRGQDVALRCDPISGHVSLYWYRQALGQGPEFLTYFNYEAQQDKSGLPNDRFSAERPEGSISTLTIQRTEQRDSAMYRCASSLADQGLSGNTIYFGEGSWLTVV.

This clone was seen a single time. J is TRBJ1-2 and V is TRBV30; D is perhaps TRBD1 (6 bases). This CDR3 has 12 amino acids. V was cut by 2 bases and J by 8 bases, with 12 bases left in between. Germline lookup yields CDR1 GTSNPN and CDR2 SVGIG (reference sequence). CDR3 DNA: TGTGCCTGGAGTCGGGGGGGGCCGGGCTACACCTTC. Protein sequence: CAWSRGGPGYTF.

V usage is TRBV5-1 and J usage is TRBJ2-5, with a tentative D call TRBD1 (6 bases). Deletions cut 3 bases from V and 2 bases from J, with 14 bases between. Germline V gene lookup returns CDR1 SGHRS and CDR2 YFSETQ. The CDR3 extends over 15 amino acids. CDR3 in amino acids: CASSSMTGRQETQYF. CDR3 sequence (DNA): TGCGCCAGCAGCTCAATGACAGGCCGTCAAGAGACCCAGTACTTC.

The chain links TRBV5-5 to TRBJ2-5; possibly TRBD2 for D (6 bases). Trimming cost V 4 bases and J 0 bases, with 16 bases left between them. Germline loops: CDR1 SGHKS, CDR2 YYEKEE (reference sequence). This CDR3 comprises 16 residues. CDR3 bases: TGTGCCAGCAGCCTAGGACTACCCCCGTACCAAGAGACCCAGTACTTC. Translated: CASSLGLPPYQETQYF.

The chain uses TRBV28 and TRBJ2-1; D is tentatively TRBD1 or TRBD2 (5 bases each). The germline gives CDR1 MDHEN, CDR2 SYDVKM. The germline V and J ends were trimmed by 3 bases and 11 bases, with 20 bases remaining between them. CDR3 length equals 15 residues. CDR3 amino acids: CASSFSGTGIFQQFF. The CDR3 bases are TGTGCCAGCAGTTTCTCCGGGACGGGTATTTTTCAGCAGTTCTTC.

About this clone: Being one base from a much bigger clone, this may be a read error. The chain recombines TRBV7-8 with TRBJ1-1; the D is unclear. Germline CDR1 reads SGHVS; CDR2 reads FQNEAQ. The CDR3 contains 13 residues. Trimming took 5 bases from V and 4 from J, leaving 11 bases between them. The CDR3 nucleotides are TGTGCCAGCAGCCAAGATCGGATCACTGAAGCTTTCTTT. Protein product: CASSQDRITEAFF.

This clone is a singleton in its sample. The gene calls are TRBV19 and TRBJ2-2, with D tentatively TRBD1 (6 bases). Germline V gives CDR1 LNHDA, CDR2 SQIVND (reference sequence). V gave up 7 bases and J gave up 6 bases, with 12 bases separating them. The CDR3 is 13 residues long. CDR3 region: CASTGARAGELFF. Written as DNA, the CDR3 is TGTGCCAGTACAGGGGCGCGGGCCGGGGAGCTGTTTTTT. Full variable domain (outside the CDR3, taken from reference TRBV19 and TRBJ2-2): DGGITQSPKYLFRKEGQNVTLSCEQNLNHDAMYWYRQDPGQGLRLIYYSQIVNDFQKGDIAEGYSVSREKKESFPLTVTSAQKNPTAFYLCASTGARAGELFFGEGSRLTVL.

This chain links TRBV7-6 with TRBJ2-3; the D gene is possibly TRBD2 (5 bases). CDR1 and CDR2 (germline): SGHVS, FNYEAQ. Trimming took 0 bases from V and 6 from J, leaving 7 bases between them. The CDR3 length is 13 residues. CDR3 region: CASSLAGVDTQYF. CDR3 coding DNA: TGTGCCAGCAGCTTAGCGGGAGTCGATACGCAGTATTTT.

CDR3 region: CASSLDRASSGNTIYF. CDR3 nucleotide sequence: TGCGCCAGCAGCCTAGACAGGGCGAGCTCTGGAAACACCATATATTTT. The chain links TRBV5-1 to TRBJ1-3; 7 positions agree with TRBD1. CDR1 is SGHRS, CDR2 YFSETQ, per germline. The CDR3 is 16 amino acids. The V gene end was trimmed by 4 bases and the J gene end by 0 bases; junction bases not matched to a gene: 7. The variable domain in full, with the rest retrieved from reference TRBV5-1 and TRBJ1-3, is KAGVTQTPRYLIKTRGQQVTLSCSPISGHRSVSWYQQTPGQGLQFLFEYFSETQRNKGNFPGRFSGRQFSNSRSEMNVSTLELGDSALYLCASSLDRASSGNTIYFGEGSWLTVV.

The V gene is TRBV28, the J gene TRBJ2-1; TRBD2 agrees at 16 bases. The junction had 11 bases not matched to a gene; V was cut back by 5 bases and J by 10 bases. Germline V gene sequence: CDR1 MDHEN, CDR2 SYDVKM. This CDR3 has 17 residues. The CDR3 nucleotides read TGTGCCAGCAGTCCATTGGGGACTAGCGGGAGGGCCCAGGAGCAGTTCTTC. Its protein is CASSPLGTSGRAQEQFF.

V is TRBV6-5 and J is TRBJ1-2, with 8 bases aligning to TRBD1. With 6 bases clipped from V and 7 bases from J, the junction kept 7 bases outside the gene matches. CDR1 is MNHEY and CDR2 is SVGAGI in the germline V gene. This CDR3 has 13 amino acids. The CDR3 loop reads CASRSGTGGGYTF. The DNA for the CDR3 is TGTGCCAGCAGGTCGGGGACAGGCGGTGGCTACACCTTC.

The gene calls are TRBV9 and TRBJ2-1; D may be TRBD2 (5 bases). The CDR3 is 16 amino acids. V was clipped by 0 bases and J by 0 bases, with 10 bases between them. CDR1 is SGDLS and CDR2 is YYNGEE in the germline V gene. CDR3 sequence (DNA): TGTGCCAGCAGCGTAGCTCGGGGAAGCTCCTACAATGAGCAGTTCTTC. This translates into CASSVARGSSYNEQFF.

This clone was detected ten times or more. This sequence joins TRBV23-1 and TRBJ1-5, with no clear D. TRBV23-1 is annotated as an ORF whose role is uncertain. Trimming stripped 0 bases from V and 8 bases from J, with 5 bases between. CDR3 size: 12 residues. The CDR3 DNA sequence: TGCGCCAGCAGTCAATCATTGGAGCCCCAGCATTTT. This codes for CASSQSLEPQHF.

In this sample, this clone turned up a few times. CDR3 region: CASSAPSVTDTQYF. CDR3 DNA: TGCGCCAGCAGTGCACCTTCGGTCACAGATACGCAGTATTTT. V and J are TRBV5-1 and TRBJ2-3; D not certain. The CDR3 has 14 residues. V lost 5 bases and J 2 bases, leaving 12 bases between the germline ends. The germline CDR1 and CDR2 sequences are SGHRS and YFSETQ.

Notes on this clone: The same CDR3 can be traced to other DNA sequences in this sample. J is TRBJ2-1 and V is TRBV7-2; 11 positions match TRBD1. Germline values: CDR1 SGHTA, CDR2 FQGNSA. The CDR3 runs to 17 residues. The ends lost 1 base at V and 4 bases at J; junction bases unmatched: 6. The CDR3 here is CASSLDSGTGGYNEQFF. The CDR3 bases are TGTGCCAGCAGCTTAGATTCGGGGACAGGGGGATACAATGAGCAGTTCTTC.

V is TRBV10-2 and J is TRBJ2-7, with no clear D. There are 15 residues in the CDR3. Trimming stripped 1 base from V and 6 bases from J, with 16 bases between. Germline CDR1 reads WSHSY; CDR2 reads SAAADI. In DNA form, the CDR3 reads TGCGCCAGCAGTGAGTGGGCAATCCCCACCACCGAGCAGTACTTC. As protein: CASSEWAIPTTEQYF.

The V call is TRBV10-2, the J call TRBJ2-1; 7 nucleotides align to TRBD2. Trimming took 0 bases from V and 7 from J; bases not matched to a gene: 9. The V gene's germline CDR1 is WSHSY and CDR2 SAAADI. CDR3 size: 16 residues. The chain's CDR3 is CASSESTAGVRNEQFF. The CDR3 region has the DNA TGCGCCAGCAGTGAGTCGACTGCGGGAGTCAGGAATGAGCAGTTCTTC.

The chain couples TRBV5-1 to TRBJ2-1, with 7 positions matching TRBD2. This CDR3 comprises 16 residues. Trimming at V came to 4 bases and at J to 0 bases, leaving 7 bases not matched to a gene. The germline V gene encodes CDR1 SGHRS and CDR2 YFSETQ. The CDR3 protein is CASSLSGGSSYNEQFF. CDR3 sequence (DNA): TGCGCCAGCAGCCTCTCCGGGGGGAGCTCCTACAATGAGCAGTTCTTC.

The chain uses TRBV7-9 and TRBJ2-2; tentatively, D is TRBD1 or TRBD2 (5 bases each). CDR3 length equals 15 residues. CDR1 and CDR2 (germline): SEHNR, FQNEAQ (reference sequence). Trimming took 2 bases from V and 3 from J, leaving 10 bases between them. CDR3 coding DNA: TGTGCCAGCAGCTTAAGGGACGGTGACACCGGGGAGCTGTTTTTT. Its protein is CASSLRDGDTGELFF.

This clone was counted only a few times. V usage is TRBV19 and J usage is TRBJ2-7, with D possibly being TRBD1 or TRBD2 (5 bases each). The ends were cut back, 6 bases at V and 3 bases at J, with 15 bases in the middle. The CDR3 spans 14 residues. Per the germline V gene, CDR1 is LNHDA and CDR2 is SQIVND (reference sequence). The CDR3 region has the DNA TGTGCCAGTAGCCCCAGGGAGCACAACTACGAGCAGTACTTC. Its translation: CASSPREHNYEQYF.